The 18 T cell receptor beta chains below all came from one sample that was sequenced in a study of OX40 agonist ivuxolimab in advanced cancers. Data came from immunoSEQ multiplex PCR; TCRdb stores just in-frame clones and leaves some out. The sample records roughly 65,000 clones, about nine tenths being singletons. This specimen consisted of CD4+ or CD8+ T cells sorted from blood, obtained in a trial of the OX40 agonist ivuxolimab. Receptors were obtained from an adult with an advanced solid tumor such as melanoma, head and neck, liver or kidney cancer.

The V gene is TRBV19, the J gene TRBJ2-2; D is possibly TRBD1 (6 bases). This CDR3 comprises 14 residues. Between the trimmed V and J ends, which lost 6 bases and 4 bases, there was a span of 12 bases. CDR1 and CDR2 from the germline V gene are LNHDA and SQIVND (reference sequence). CDR3 in amino acids: CASSSGQPTGELFF. In DNA, the CDR3 is TGTGCCAGTAGCTCAGGACAGCCCACCGGGGAGCTGTTTTTT.

V usage is TRBV5-1 and J usage is TRBJ1-1; D not certain. Germline V gene sequence: CDR1 SGHRS, CDR2 YFSETQ. Trimming took off 2 bases at V and 5 bases at J, with 16 bases between the two ends. This CDR3 comprises 15 residues. Here the CDR3 DNA reads TGCGCCAGCAGCTTATCGACAAGGACGAGGACTGAAGCTTTCTTT. Translated: CASSLSTRTRTEAFF.

This chain connects TRBV29-1 to TRBJ2-1; 11 bases align to TRBD1. Germline V gene lookup returns CDR1 SQVTM and CDR2 ANQGSEA. V lost 7 bases, J lost 6 bases, and 8 bases stayed unmatched. This CDR3 has 14 residues. CDR3 in DNA: TGCAGCGCCCGCCGGGGGACAGGGGGCAATGAGCAGTTCTTC. Protein product: CSARRGTGGNEQFF.

V gene TRBV4-2 combines with J gene TRBJ1-2; no reliable D call. With 1 base removed from V and 3 bases from J, the gap between germline ends came to 12 bases. The CDR3 has 15 residues. Germline V gene data show CDR1 as LGHNA and CDR2 as YNFKEQ. The CDR3 bases are TGTGCCAGCAGCCAAGCGGCGGGTGTGGACTATGGCTACACCTTC. This translates into CASSQAAGVDYGYTF.

The genes are TRBV2 and TRBJ2-1; 9 bases fit TRBD2. V shed 7 bases, J shed 10 bases, and the junction held 8 bases outside the gene matches. From germline, CDR1 is SNHLY and CDR2 FYNNEI. The CDR3 loop spans 13 amino acids. In DNA, the CDR3 is TGTGCCAGCATGGCAATTCTAGCGGGAGAGCAGTTCTTC. This sequence encodes CASMAILAGEQFF.

This rearrangement joins TRBV7-8 to TRBJ2-1; perhaps TRBD2 as D (5 bases). The germline gives CDR1 SGHVS, CDR2 FQNEAQ. CDR3 length: 13 residues. V shed 1 base and J shed 13 bases, with 14 bases lying between them. The CDR3 nucleotides read TGTGCCAGCAGCTTAGTAGAGCGGAGCCCTCAGTTCTTC. Amino acids: CASSLVERSPQFF.

This chain links TRBV5-4 with TRBJ2-7, with D hard to call. The germline V gene has CDR1 SGHNT and CDR2 YYREEE (reference sequence). V was trimmed by 4 bases and J by 3 bases, leaving 14 bases between them. The CDR3 is 14 amino acids. Here the CDR3 DNA reads TGTGCCAGCAGCCCCCGGATCGGCAGCTACGAGCAGTACTTC. This encodes CASSPRIGSYEQYF.

The chain joins TRBV5-1 to TRBJ2-1; 12 nucleotides match TRBD2. V was pared by 4 bases and J by 7 bases, with 6 bases of the junction left unmatched. CDR1 is SGHRS, CDR2 YFSETQ, per germline. This CDR3 has 15 amino acids. CDR3 protein: CASSQTSGSRNEQFF. The DNA for the CDR3 is TGCGCCAGCAGCCAGACTAGCGGGAGTCGGAATGAGCAGTTCTTC.

The genes are TRBV7-3 and TRBJ2-5; tentatively, D is TRBD1 or TRBD2 (5 bases each). The CDR3 is made up of 14 amino acids. CDR1 is SGHTA, CDR2 FQGTGA, per germline. V was pared by 3 bases and J by 4 bases, with 12 bases between. DNA of the CDR3: TGTGCCAGCAGCTTCGGTTCAGGGAGAGAGACCCAGTACTTC. Residues: CASSFGSGRETQYF. The full variable domain, its missing parts supplied by reference TRBV7-3 and TRBJ2-5, is GAGVSQTPSNKVTEKGKYVELRCDPISGHTALYWYRQSLGQGPEFLIYFQGTGAADDSGLPNDRFFAVRPEGSVSTLKIQRTERGDSAVYLCASSFGSGRETQYFGPGTRLLVL.

This sequence joins TRBV28 and TRBJ2-7; tentative D call: TRBD2 (6 bases). V lost 6 bases and J 3 bases, leaving 12 bases between the germline ends. From germline, CDR1 is MDHEN and CDR2 SYDVKM. The CDR3 covers 13 residues. The DNA for the CDR3 is TGTGCCAGCAGCCCCTGGCGGGACTACGAGCAGTACTTC. Its translation is CASSPWRDYEQYF.

The V gene is TRBV6-1, the J gene TRBJ2-1; 8 bases align to TRBD1. The germline gives CDR1 MNHNS, CDR2 SASEGT. The CDR3 length is 13 residues. The junction had 8 bases not matched to a gene; V was cut back by 6 bases and J by 10 bases. The CDR3 DNA sequence: TGTGCCAGCAGAAACAGGGGGGATAACGAGCAGTTCTTC. Translation gives CASRNRGDNEQFF.

J is TRBJ1-3 and V is TRBV18, with D uncertain. Germline CDR1 KGHSH, CDR2 LQKENI. CDR3 size: 13 residues. V was cut by 7 bases and J by 3 bases, with 10 bases left in between. The CDR3 DNA follows: TGTGCCAGCTTCTCGGCAAGTGGAAACACCATATATTTT. This codes for CASFSASGNTIYF.

The gene calls are TRBV7-9 and TRBJ2-7; D may match TRBD1 or TRBD2 (5 bases each). The V gene's germline CDR1 is SEHNR and CDR2 FQNEAQ (reference sequence). CDR3 length: 14 amino acids. The V end lost 5 bases, the J end lost 6 bases, and 17 bases lay between the germline ends. The CDR3, as DNA: TGTGCCAGCAGCGCAGGGCCCACCCGGGGCGAGCAGTACTTC. Protein: CASSAGPTRGEQYF. Full variable domain (missing parts from reference TRBV7-9 and TRBJ2-7): DTGVSQNPRHKITKRGQNVTFRCDPISEHNRLYWYRQTLGQGPEFLTYFQNEAQLEKSRLLSDRFSAERPKGSFSTLEIQRTEQGDSAMYLCASSAGPTRGEQYFGPGTRLTVT.

This clone was observed a single time. The genes are TRBV9 and TRBJ2-5; 8 bases align to TRBD2. The V segment lost 0 bases and the J segment 0 bases; nucleotides outside the gene matches: 4. CDR3 length: 16 amino acids. Germline values: CDR1 SGDLS, CDR2 YYNGEE. The CDR3 bases are TGTGCCAGCAGCGTAGCCGAGCGGGGGTACCAAGAGACCCAGTACTTC. Its translation is CASSVAERGYQETQYF.

The J gene is TRBJ2-7, the V gene TRBV29-1; D remains unclear. CDR3 size: 13 residues. Trimming shortened V by 4 bases and J by 0 bases, and 10 bases separated the two germline ends. In germline, CDR1 is SQVTM, CDR2 ANQGSEA. CDR3 in DNA: TGCAGCGTTGGGTTTGGAGCCTCCTACGAGCAGTACTTC. Protein sequence: CSVGFGASYEQYF.

This rearrangement joins TRBV10-1 to TRBJ2-1; 7 bases map to TRBD2. Germline CDR1 and CDR2: WNHNN and SYGVQD (reference sequence). The CDR3 has 12 amino acids. The trim removed 8 bases at V and 7 bases at J, leaving 5 bases unmatched. The CDR3 nucleotides are TGCGCCAGCGGGAGGGCTAGTAATGAGCAGTTCTTC. It encodes CASGRASNEQFF.

The J gene is TRBJ2-5, the V gene TRBV27; D is ambiguous. The CDR3 has 12 amino acids. The V end lost 0 bases, the J end lost 5 bases, and 4 bases lay between the germline ends. In germline, CDR1 is MNHEY, CDR2 SMNVEV (reference sequence). CDR3 sequence (DNA): TGTGCCAGCAGTTTATCCGGGGAGACCCAGTACTTC. Translation gives CASSLSGETQYF.

V and J are TRBV19 and TRBJ2-5; TRBD2 is a possible D gene (6 bases). Trimming cost V 6 bases and J 5 bases, with 13 bases left between them. Germline V gives CDR1 LNHDA, CDR2 SQIVND (reference sequence). The CDR3 is made up of 13 amino acids. The CDR3 region is CASSRRSGETQYF. CDR3 nucleotides: TGTGCCAGTAGCCGCCGGAGCGGGGAGACCCAGTACTTC.